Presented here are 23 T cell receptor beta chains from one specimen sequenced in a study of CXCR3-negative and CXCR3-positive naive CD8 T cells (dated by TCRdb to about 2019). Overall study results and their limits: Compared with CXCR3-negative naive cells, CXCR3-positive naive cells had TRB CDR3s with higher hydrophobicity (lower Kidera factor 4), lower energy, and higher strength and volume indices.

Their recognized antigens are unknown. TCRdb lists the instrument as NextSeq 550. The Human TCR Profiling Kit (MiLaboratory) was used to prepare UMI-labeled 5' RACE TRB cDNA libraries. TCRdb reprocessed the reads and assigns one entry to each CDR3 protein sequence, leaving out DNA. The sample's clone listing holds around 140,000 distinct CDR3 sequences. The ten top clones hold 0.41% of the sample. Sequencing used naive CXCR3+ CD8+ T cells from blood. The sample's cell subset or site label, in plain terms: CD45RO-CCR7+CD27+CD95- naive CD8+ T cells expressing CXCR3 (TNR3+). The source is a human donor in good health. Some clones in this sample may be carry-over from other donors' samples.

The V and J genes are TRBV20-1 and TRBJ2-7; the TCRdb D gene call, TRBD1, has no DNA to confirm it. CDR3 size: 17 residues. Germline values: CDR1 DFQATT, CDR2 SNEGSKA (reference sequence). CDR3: CSANNDASGQVYYEQYF.

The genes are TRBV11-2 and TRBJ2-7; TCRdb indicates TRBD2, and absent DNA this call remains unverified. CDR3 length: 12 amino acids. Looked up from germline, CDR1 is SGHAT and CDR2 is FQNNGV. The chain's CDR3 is CASSSTSYEQYF.

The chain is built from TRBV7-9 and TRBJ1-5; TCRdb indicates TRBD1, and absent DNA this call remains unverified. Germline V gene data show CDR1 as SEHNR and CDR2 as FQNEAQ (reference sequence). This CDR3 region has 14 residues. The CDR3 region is CASSPTGLNQPQHF.

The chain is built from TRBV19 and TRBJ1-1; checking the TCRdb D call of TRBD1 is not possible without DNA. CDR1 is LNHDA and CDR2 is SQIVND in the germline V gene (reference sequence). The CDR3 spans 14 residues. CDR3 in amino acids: CASSMVQGITEAFF.

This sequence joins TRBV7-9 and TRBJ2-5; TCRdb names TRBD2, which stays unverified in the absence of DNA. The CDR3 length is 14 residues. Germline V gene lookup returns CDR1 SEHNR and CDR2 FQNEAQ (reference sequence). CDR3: CASSLLAGEETQYF.

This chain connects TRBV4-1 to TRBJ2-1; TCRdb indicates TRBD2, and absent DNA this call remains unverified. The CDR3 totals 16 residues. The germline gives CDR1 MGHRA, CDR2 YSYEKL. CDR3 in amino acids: CASSQPYGTNDNEQFF.

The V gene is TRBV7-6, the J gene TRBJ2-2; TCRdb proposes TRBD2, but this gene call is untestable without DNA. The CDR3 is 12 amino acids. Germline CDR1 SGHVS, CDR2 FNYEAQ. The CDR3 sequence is CAGEGGTGELFF.

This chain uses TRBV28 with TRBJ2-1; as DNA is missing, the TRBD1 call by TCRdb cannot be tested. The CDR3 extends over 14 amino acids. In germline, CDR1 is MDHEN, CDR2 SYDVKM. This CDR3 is CASSFPGQFNEQFF.

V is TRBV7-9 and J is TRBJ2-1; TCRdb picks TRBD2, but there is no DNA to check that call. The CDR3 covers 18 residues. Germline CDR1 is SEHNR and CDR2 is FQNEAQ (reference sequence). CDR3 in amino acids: CASSLVVRREGHRDEQFF.

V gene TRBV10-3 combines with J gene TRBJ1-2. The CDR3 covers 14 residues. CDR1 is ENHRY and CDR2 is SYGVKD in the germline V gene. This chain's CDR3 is CAISEMTYKTGYTF.

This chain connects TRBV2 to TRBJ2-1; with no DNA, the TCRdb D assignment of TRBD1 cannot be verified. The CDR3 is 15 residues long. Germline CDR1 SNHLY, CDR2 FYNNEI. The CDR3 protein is CASTSGTGTYNEQFF.

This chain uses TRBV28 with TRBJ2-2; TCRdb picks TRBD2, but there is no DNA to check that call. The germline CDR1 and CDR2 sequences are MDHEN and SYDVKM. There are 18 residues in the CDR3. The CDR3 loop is CASSLVRLAGTNTGELFF.

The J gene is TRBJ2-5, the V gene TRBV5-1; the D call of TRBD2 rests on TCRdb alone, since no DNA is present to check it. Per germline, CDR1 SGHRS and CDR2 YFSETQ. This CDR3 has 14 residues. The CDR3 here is CASWSSGSQETQYF.

The CDR3 sequence: CASSLARVGTDTQYF. V and J are TRBV12-3 or TRBV12-4 and TRBJ2-3; without DNA, the TCRdb call of TRBD1 cannot be checked. The CDR3 extends over 15 amino acids.

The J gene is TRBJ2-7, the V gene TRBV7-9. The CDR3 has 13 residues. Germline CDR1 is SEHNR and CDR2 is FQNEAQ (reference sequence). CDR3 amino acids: CASSSPFGYEQYF.

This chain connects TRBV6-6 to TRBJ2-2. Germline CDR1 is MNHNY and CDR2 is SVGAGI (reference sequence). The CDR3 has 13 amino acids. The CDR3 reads CASSPVWGGELFF.

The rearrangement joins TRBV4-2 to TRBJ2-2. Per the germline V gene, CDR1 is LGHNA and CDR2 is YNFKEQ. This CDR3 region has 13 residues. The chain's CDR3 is CASSQTNTGELFF.

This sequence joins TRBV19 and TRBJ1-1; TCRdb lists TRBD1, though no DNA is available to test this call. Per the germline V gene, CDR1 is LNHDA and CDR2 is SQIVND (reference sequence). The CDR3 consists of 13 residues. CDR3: CASSSDRVNEAFF.

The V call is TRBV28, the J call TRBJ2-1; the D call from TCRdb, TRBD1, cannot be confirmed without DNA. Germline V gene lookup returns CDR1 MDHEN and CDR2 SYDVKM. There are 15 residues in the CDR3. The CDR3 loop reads CASSFVHSYTNEQFF.

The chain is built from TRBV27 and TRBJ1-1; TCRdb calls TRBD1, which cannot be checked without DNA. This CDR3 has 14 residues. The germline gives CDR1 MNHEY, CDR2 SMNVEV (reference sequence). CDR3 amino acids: CASSLAGRNTEAFF.

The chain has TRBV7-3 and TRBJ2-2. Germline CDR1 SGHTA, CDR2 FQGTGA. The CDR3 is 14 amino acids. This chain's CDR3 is CASSLSTNTGELFF.

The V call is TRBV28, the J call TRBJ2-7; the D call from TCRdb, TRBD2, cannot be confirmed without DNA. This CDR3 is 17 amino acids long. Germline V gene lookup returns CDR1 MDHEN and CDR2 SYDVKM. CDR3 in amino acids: CASSQALKTRRFHEQYF. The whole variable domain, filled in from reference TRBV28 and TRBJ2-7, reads DVKVTQSSRYLVKRTGEKVFLECVQDMDHENMFWYRQDPGLGLRLIYFSYDVKMKEKGDIPEGYSVSREKKERFSLILESASTNQTSMYLCASSQALKTRRFHEQYFGPGTRLTVT.

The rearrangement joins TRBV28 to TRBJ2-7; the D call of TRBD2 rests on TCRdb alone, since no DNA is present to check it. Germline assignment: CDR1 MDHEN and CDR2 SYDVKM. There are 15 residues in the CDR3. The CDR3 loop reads CASRATSAKSYEQYF.